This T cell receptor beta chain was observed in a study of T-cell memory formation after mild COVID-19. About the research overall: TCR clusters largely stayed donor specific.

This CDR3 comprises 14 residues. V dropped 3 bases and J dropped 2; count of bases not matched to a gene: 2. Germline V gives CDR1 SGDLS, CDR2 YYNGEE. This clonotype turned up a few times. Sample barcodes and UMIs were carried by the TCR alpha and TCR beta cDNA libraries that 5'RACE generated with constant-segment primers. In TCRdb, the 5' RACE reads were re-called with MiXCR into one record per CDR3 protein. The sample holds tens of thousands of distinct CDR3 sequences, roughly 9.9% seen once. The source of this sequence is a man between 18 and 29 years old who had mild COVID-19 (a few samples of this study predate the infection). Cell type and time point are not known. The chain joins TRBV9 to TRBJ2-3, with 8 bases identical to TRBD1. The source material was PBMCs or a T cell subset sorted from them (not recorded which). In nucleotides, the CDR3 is TGTGCCAGCAGCGGGGGACAGGTCACAGATACGCAGTATTTT. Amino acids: CASSGGQVTDTQYF.